The present TCR beta chain was sequenced within a study of blood T cell repertoires in COVID-19 (dated by TCRdb to 2018 to 2021). General notes on the study: Samples from collaborators originated in the United States, Italy and Spain and spanned both the acute and convalescent phases of COVID-19. The repertoires were made available in a free public database intended to serve as a resource for research on the immune response to SARS-CoV-2. Sample metadata almost always included a de-identified subject ID, COVID-19 status, age in years and sex. Samples came from the ongoing ImmuneRACE study (first 160 participants) plus 1,254 subjects from 6 global collaborators. The material from the prospective study consisted of cDNA or gDNA derived from T cells, B-cell-depleted T cells, or PBMCs. Where available, HLA class I and class II types were obtained from metadata supplied by the sample provider rather than from assay-based typing. Subjects who had been exposed to COVID-19, were actively infected with it, or had recovered from it provided the deeply sampled blood TCRbeta repertoires that made up the dataset. The full study reports these points: The amount of clinical and demographic metadata varied by source and participant and was provided uncurated.

TCRbeta CDR3 regions were amplified from genomic DNA using the immunoSEQ Assay, a bias-controlled multiplex PCR. The original pipeline was this. The number of nucleated cells in each sample was estimated from the amplification of reference gene primers within the assay. To quantify the absolute abundance of each unique TCRbeta CDR3 rearrangement, sequence reads were collapsed and filtered. Productive Simpson clonality was computed per sample as the square root of Simpson's diversity index over productive rearrangements. TCRdb took this table from immuneACCESS and kept in-frame rearrangements with V and J called. Such tables lack part of the clones; where checked against another copy, unresolved V genes explain under half of the gap, and the rest is unexplained. The V and J calls and clone size were taken over from that table, and D and trimming were inferred from the DNA. The sample table contains fewer than 350,000 clones; only one count was recorded for about 85% of them. 1.5% to 2% of the sample is taken by the ten largest.

The CDR3 contains 16 residues, cysteine and phenylalanine counted. The entry retains the CDR3 DNA only, 48 bases that are in frame from base 1. CDR1 is given as MNHEY and CDR2 as SVGEGT, both from the germline V gene. The germline V end is reduced by 6 bases and the J end by 6 bases; junction bases left unmatched: 10. To note about this clone: Which antigen it targets is not known. No per-base quality is available; no much larger clone lies one base away.

Participants in the prospective study were aged about 18 to 90 years, lived in some 24 United States geographic areas, and enrolled through a virtual design. In the prospective study, cohorts were assigned on the basis of participant-reported clinical history obtained from a screening survey and a study questionnaire. A participant counted as exposed if, within 2 weeks of entering the study, that participant had been in contact with someone who had a PCR-confirmed or clinician-diagnosed COVID-19 case. Each participant in the prospective study had whole blood, serum and a nasopharyngeal or oropharyngeal swab collected by mobile phlebotomists. Additional blood draws and questionnaires over a 2-month period could optionally be provided by prospective study participants. Before DNA extraction, blood samples from the prospective study were shipped at room temperature or frozen.

The receptor was derived from a woman in her 30s who had been exposed to COVID-19. The sequence is built from TRBV6-2 or TRBV6-3 and TRBJ2-2, with 10 bases in between that match TRBD2. Source material: PBMCs or T cells enriched from blood (not recorded which). The DNA sequence follows: TGTGCCAGCAGCTGCGGACTAGCGGAGTGTCCCGGGGAGCTGTTTTTT. This translates into CASSCGLAECPGELFF.